Listed below are T cell receptor beta chains from one sample, sequenced in a study of cytomegalovirus exposure and HLA in healthy donors. The data were produced by immunoSEQ multiplex PCR, yet TCRdb's version contains in-frame clones alone and is incomplete. Here the sample spans 120,000 or so clones, about 72% being singletons. Sequencing was carried out using PBMCs. These receptors all stem from a man aged 50-59 years in good health and CMV-seropositive. CDR3s include the opening cysteine and the closing phenylalanine or tryptophan. A D gene is named only where the DNA matches it firmly. The size field is filled for only some rows; it gives once, few, many or a size class.

d_call	v_call	j_call	clone_size	cdr3_aa	cdr3_nt
.	TRBV5-4	TRBJ2-5	.	CASSLPGLGRTQYF	TGTGCCAGCAGCCTCCCGGGACTGGGGAGGACCCAGTACTTC
.	TRBV6-4	TRBJ2-7	few	CARAYEQYF	TGTGCCAGGGCATACGAGCAGTACTTC
TRBD2	TRBV4-1	TRBJ2-3	once	CASSQPLAGSTDTQYF	TGCGCCAGCAGCCAACCCCTAGCGGGGAGCACAGATACGCAGTATTTT
TRBD1	TRBV29-1	TRBJ1-2	.	CSVRQGLGYTF	TGCAGCGTAAGACAGGGGCTCGGCTACACCTTC
.	TRBV21-1	TRBJ1-2	.	CASSKCWGRANYGYTF	TGTGCCAGCAGCAAATGTTGGGGCCGAGCTAACTATGGCTACACCTTC
.	TRBV18	TRBJ2-5	.	CASSPSLQETQYF	TGTGCCAGCTCACCCTCCCTGCAAGAGACCCAGTACTTC
TRBD1	TRBV7-2	TRBJ2-5	.	CASSLAMGAGGKAQYF	TGTGCCAGCAGCTTAGCGATGGGGGCAGGGGGCAAGGCCCAGTACTTC
.	TRBV21-1	TRBJ2-2	.	CASSHHDRDFNNTGELFF	TGTGCCAGCAGCCATCATGACCGGGACTTTAATAACACCGGGGAGCTGTTTTTT
.	TRBV5-1	TRBJ1-2	.	CASSLDTGQVYGYTF	TGCGCCAGCAGCTTGGACACGGGACAAGTCTATGGCTACACCTTC
.	TRBV28	TRBJ2-7	.	CASRENYEQYF	TGTGCCAGCAGAGAGAACTACGAGCAGTACTTC
.	TRBV11-1	TRBJ1-2	once	CASSFSDGYGYTF	TGTGCCAGCAGCTTTAGTGATGGCTATGGCTACACCTTC
TRBD1	TRBV29-1	TRBJ1-2	.	CSVGQNYGYTF	TGCAGCGTGGGACAGAACTATGGCTACACCTTC
TRBD1	TRBV4-3	TRBJ2-7	.	CASSRATGHEQYF	TGCGCCAGCAGCCGAGCGACAGGGCACGAGCAGTACTTC
.	TRBV5-4	TRBJ1-2	.	CASSLFNREGGYTF	TGTGCCAGCAGCTTATTTAACAGGGAGGGGGGCTACACCTTC
TRBD1	TRBV27	TRBJ2-7	.	CASSLSTGGYEQYF	TGTGCCAGCAGTTTAAGTACAGGGGGCTACGAGCAGTACTTC
TRBD2	TRBV19	TRBJ2-4	.	CASSLAGIQYF	TGTGCCAGTAGTCTAGCGGGCATTCAGTACTTC
.	TRBV29-1	TRBJ2-1	.	CSVTGREQFF	TGCAGCGTTACAGGGCGGGAGCAGTTCTTC
.	TRBV2	TRBJ1-5	few	CASSDRNSNQPQHF	TGTGCCAGCAGTGACAGGAATAGCAATCAGCCCCAGCATTTT
.	TRBV10-3	TRBJ1-1	.	CAIRGPGADNTEAFF	TGTGCCATCAGGGGACCGGGAGCCGATAACACTGAAGCTTTCTTT
.	TRBV7-8	TRBJ2-2	few	CASSLAGGLRTTGELFF	TGTGCCAGCAGCTTAGCGGGGGGACTGAGGACCACCGGGGAGCTGTTTTTT
.	TRBV7-3	TRBJ1-2	.	CASSLGEGPHGYTF	TGTGCCAGCAGCTTAGGGGAGGGGCCCCATGGCTACACCTTC
.	TRBV5-6	TRBJ1-6	few	CASSLRDTNSPLHF	TGTGCCAGCAGCTTGAGGGACACTAATTCACCCCTCCACTTT
.	TRBV2	TRBJ2-5	.	CASSDLGSQETQYF	TGTGCCAGCAGTGACCTGGGCTCCCAAGAGACCCAGTACTTC
TRBD2	TRBV2	TRBJ2-1	.	CASKSSGGSYNEQFF	TGTGCCAGCAAGTCTAGCGGGGGGTCCTACAATGAGCAGTTCTTC
.	TRBV6-5	TRBJ2-2	.	CASSYEAVSNTGELFF	TGTGCCAGCAGTTACGAGGCGGTGTCGAACACCGGGGAGCTGTTTTTT
.	TRBV7-8	TRBJ2-5	.	CASSFTTAQGEETQYF	TGTGCCAGCAGCTTCACCACTGCCCAAGGAGAAGAGACCCAGTACTTC
.	TRBV6-1	TRBJ1-2	.	CASSPQRKGDPMTF	TGTGCCAGCAGCCCCCAGAGAAAGGGGGATCCGATGACCTTC
.	TRBV2	TRBJ1-6	.	CASSEWGVSNSPLHF	TGTGCCAGCAGTGAATGGGGGGTCTCCAATTCACCCCTCCACTTT
TRBD1	TRBV28	TRBJ1-4	.	CASSLARGPEKLFF	TGTGCCAGCAGTTTAGCCAGGGGGCCTGAAAAACTGTTTTTT
.	TRBV19	TRBJ1-1	.	CASSMRAQGRGTEAFF	TGTGCCAGTAGTATGCGGGCACAGGGCCGGGGCACTGAAGCTTTCTTT
TRBD1	TRBV30	TRBJ2-5	.	CAWGGLDREETQYF	TGTGCCTGGGGTGGGTTAGACAGGGAGGAGACCCAGTACTTC